These T cell receptor beta chains were read from a single sample in a study of shared clonotypes between healthy human individuals. This table comes from immunoSEQ multiplex PCR, and its TCRdb copy is limited to in-frame clones, with some not included. The table records some 1,100,000 clones, more than 75% of them present only once. Sample: memory CD4+ T cells from PBMCs. Every receptor here comes from a man between 18 and 29 years old in good health. Some clones in this sample may be carry-over from other donors' samples. CDR3s leave out the opening cysteine and the closing phenylalanine or tryptophan. The size of a clone is reported for some rows only, either as once, few or many, or as a class for expanded clones.

>TRBV9|few
ASSVEGVGETQY
>TRBV19|NA
ASSGQGANEQF
>TRBV10-3|NA
AISEYRDASYNEQF
>TRBV30|NA
AWSVGAGGQETQY
>TRBV11-3|NA
ASSLGPQRDTDTQY
>TRBV14|NA
ASSSGQYGYT
>TRBV7-2|NA
ASSLPTSGRFDTQY
>TRBV27|NA
ASRPFTGWEPQH
>TRBV5-1|NA
ASSRPPSGQETQY
>TRBV9|NA
ASSSLGDPSGNTIY
>TRBV9|NA
ASSVNPDTQY
>TRBV5-1|NA
ASSLGLAAS
>TRBV4-3|NA
ASSQDTGWNTEAF
>TRBV28|NA
ASRPSSGRGSYNEQF
>TRBV7-2|NA
ASSLDSGSEKLF
>TRBV30|NA
AWSWGTDTQY
>TRBV6-5|NA
ASSYSGTSGNGELF
>TRBV7-2|NA
ASSHGDRGLPPDTQY
>TRBV5-1|NA
ASSLQRGTYEQY
>TRBV7-9|once
ASSFGPRQEQF
>TRBV7-2|once
ASRRTGGTDTQY
>TRBV7-8|NA
ASSPRLQGSEAF
>TRBV7-2|NA
ASSLPLGAGQYNEQF
>TRBV5-1|NA
ASSPGLNEQF
>TRBV18|NA
ASSPRGGAGTGELF
>TRBV4-2|NA
ASSLGSSGLAGVETQY
>TRBV4-2|NA
ASRKGLAGTDTQY
>TRBV12-5|NA
ASGLGAGTGQETQY
>TRBV7-3|NA
ASSSKRERNYGYT
>TRBV27|few
ASSPWTPRRMNTEAF